This is a list of T cell receptor beta chains from one sample in a study of early T cells in non-severe SARS-CoV-2 infection. TCRdb passed the 5' RACE reads through MiXCR, listing each CDR3 protein once. The data show about 35,000 distinct CDR3 sequences, 5.5% to 7% seen once. Sequencing used whole blood. All receptors derive from an adult who was a healthcare worker with PCR-confirmed SARS-CoV-2 infection or an uninfected control (not recorded which). CDR3s include the opening cysteine and the closing phenylalanine or tryptophan. D genes are given only for firm matches. Clone size is not always given. Where it is, it says once, few, many or a class for expanded clones.

clone_size: few
cdr3_length: 14
v_call: TRBV28
j_call: TRBJ2-5
d_call: -
cdr3_aa: CASSLVPQQETQYF
cdr3_nt: TGTGCCAGCAGTTTAGTTCCTCAGCAAGAGACCCAGTACTTC

clone_size: few
cdr3_length: 14
v_call: TRBV18
j_call: TRBJ1-1
d_call: -
cdr3_aa: CASSPATVNTEAFF
cdr3_nt: TGTGCCAGCTCACCGGCCACAGTGAACACTGAAGCTTTCTTT

clone_size: many
cdr3_length: 14
v_call: TRBV7-9
j_call: TRBJ1-2
d_call: -
cdr3_aa: CASSLGRGAYGYTF
cdr3_nt: TGTGCCAGCAGCTTAGGCAGGGGTGCCTATGGCTACACCTTC

clone_size: few
cdr3_length: 14
v_call: TRBV12-3/TRBV12-4
j_call: TRBJ2-5
d_call: -
cdr3_aa: CASSLPQTQETQYF
cdr3_nt: TGTGCCAGCAGTTTGCCCCAAACCCAAGAGACCCAGTACTTC

clone_size: many
cdr3_length: 13
v_call: TRBV30
j_call: TRBJ2-7
d_call: -
cdr3_aa: CAWREIDSYEQYF
cdr3_nt: TGTGCCTGGAGGGAGATAGATTCCTACGAGCAGTACTTC

clone_size: many
cdr3_length: 15
v_call: TRBV20-1
j_call: TRBJ2-2
d_call: TRBD1
cdr3_aa: CSARQGSTDTGELFF
cdr3_nt: TGCAGTGCAAGACAGGGTTCAACTGACACCGGGGAGCTGTTTTTT

clone_size: -
cdr3_length: 14
v_call: TRBV20-1
j_call: TRBJ2-3
d_call: -
cdr3_aa: CSASPETRTNTQYF
cdr3_nt: TGCAGTGCTTCCCCCGAGACCCGCACAAATACGCAGTATTTT

clone_size: many
cdr3_length: 14
v_call: TRBV20-1
j_call: TRBJ2-7
d_call: -
cdr3_aa: CSVLVQAVKDEQYF
cdr3_nt: TGCAGTGTCCTAGTGCAGGCGGTAAAGGACGAGCAGTACTTC

clone_size: -
cdr3_length: 16
v_call: TRBV7-8
j_call: TRBJ2-7
d_call: -
cdr3_aa: CATQPGYTDRSAGQYF
cdr3_nt: TGTGCCACTCAACCCGGTTATACCGACAGGTCGGCGGGGCAGTACTTC

clone_size: many
cdr3_length: 14
v_call: TRBV6-1
j_call: TRBJ2-5
d_call: TRBD2
cdr3_aa: CATKSAGVEETQYF
cdr3_nt: TGTGCCACCAAGTCAGCGGGAGTCGAAGAGACCCAGTACTTC

clone_size: -
cdr3_length: 19
v_call: TRBV4-1
j_call: TRBJ1-1
d_call: TRBD1
cdr3_aa: CASSQDGTGGANRATEAFF
cdr3_nt: TGCGCCAGCAGCCAAGATGGGACAGGGGGCGCGAATAGGGCCACTGAAGCTTTCTTT

clone_size: many
cdr3_length: 14
v_call: TRBV12-3/TRBV12-4
j_call: TRBJ2-7
d_call: -
cdr3_aa: CASSFAGMSYEQYF
cdr3_nt: TGTGCCAGCAGTTTTGCAGGGATGTCCTACGAGCAGTACTTC

clone_size: -
cdr3_length: 13
v_call: TRBV12-3/TRBV12-4
j_call: TRBJ1-4
d_call: -
cdr3_aa: CASSDSNNEKLFF
cdr3_nt: TGTGCCAGCAGTGACAGTAATAATGAAAAACTGTTTTTT

clone_size: many
cdr3_length: 17
v_call: TRBV28
j_call: TRBJ2-7
d_call: TRBD2
cdr3_aa: CASSPPTSGRTSYEQYF
cdr3_nt: TGTGCCAGCAGCCCGCCCACTAGCGGGAGGACCTCCTACGAGCAGTACTTC

clone_size: few
cdr3_length: 15
v_call: TRBV7-9
j_call: TRBJ2-3
d_call: TRBD2
cdr3_aa: CASSTSGIAADTQYF
cdr3_nt: TGTGCCAGCTCAACTAGCGGGATTGCAGCAGATACGCAGTATTTT

clone_size: many
cdr3_length: 14
v_call: TRBV19
j_call: TRBJ2-5
d_call: -
cdr3_aa: CASSRGDSQETQYF
cdr3_nt: TGTGCCAGTAGTAGGGGGGACTCCCAAGAGACCCAGTACTTC

clone_size: many
cdr3_length: 14
v_call: TRBV5-4
j_call: TRBJ1-4
d_call: TRBD1
cdr3_aa: CASSPGQTNEKLFF
cdr3_nt: TGTGCCAGCAGCCCGGGACAGACTAATGAAAAACTGTTTTTT

clone_size: many
cdr3_length: 16
v_call: TRBV4-1
j_call: TRBJ2-3
d_call: -
cdr3_aa: CASSQVLGVSGDTQYF
cdr3_nt: TGCGCCAGCAGCCAAGTCCTTGGAGTGTCCGGAGATACGCAGTATTTT

clone_size: many
cdr3_length: 15
v_call: TRBV28
j_call: TRBJ2-6
d_call: -
cdr3_aa: CASTSEPSGANVLTF
cdr3_nt: TGTGCCAGCACCTCGGAGCCCTCTGGGGCCAACGTCCTGACTTTC

clone_size: many
cdr3_length: 12
v_call: TRBV7-9
j_call: TRBJ2-2
d_call: -
cdr3_aa: CASSLNSGELFF
cdr3_nt: TGTGCCAGCAGCTTAAATTCCGGGGAGCTGTTTTTT

clone_size: few
cdr3_length: 10
v_call: TRBV5-8
j_call: TRBJ2-5
d_call: -
cdr3_aa: CASSPPTQYF
cdr3_nt: TGTGCCAGCAGCCCTCCAACCCAGTACTTC

clone_size: many
cdr3_length: 17
v_call: TRBV4-1
j_call: TRBJ1-3
d_call: -
cdr3_aa: CASSQEVIGGLGNTIYF
cdr3_nt: TGCGCCAGCAGCCAAGAAGTCATCGGGGGTCTTGGAAACACCATATATTTT

clone_size: -
cdr3_length: 13
v_call: TRBV7-2
j_call: TRBJ2-1
d_call: -
cdr3_aa: CASSGGPDNEQFF
cdr3_nt: TGTGCCAGCAGCGGCGGGCCTGACAATGAGCAGTTCTTC

clone_size: few
cdr3_length: 16
v_call: TRBV4-1
j_call: TRBJ2-7
d_call: -
cdr3_aa: CASSQDFDARGSEQYF
cdr3_nt: TGCGCCAGCAGCCAAGATTTTGACGCGAGAGGATCCGAGCAGTACTTC

clone_size: many
cdr3_length: 10
v_call: TRBV2
j_call: TRBJ2-5
d_call: -
cdr3_aa: CASKLETQYF
cdr3_nt: TGTGCCAGTAAATTGGAGACCCAGTACTTC

clone_size: -
cdr3_length: 15
v_call: TRBV5-1
j_call: TRBJ2-3
d_call: TRBD1
cdr3_aa: CASNKQGLGTDTQYF
cdr3_nt: TGCGCCAGCAACAAACAGGGGTTGGGCACAGATACGCAGTATTTT

clone_size: -
cdr3_length: 12
v_call: TRBV7-2
j_call: TRBJ2-7
d_call: -
cdr3_aa: CASSPTVGEQYF
cdr3_nt: TGTGCCAGCAGCCCGACAGTCGGCGAGCAGTACTTC

clone_size: -
cdr3_length: 14
v_call: TRBV13
j_call: TRBJ1-2
d_call: TRBD1
cdr3_aa: CASSARDSDIGYTF
cdr3_nt: TGTGCCAGCAGCGCGAGGGACAGCGACATTGGCTACACCTTC

clone_size: many
cdr3_length: 15
v_call: TRBV28
j_call: TRBJ2-5
d_call: TRBD1
cdr3_aa: CASSPGDRVEETQYF
cdr3_nt: TGTGCCAGCAGTCCCGGGGACAGGGTGGAAGAGACCCAGTACTTC

clone_size: many
cdr3_length: 14
v_call: TRBV28
j_call: TRBJ2-7
d_call: -
cdr3_aa: CASSRRTALYEQYF
cdr3_nt: TGTGCCAGCAGCCGTAGGACTGCCTTGTACGAGCAGTACTTC

clone_size: many
cdr3_length: 14
v_call: TRBV28
j_call: TRBJ2-1
d_call: -
cdr3_aa: CASSLPRGRNEQFF
cdr3_nt: TGTGCCAGCAGTTTACCCCGAGGACGGAATGAGCAGTTCTTC

clone_size: many
cdr3_length: 12
v_call: TRBV5-4
j_call: TRBJ2-7
d_call: -
cdr3_aa: CASSWTLGEQYF
cdr3_nt: TGTGCCAGCAGCTGGACCCTCGGCGAGCAGTACTTC

clone_size: -
cdr3_length: 17
v_call: TRBV7-3
j_call: TRBJ2-2
d_call: TRBD1
cdr3_aa: CASSLTGRQGNTGELFF
cdr3_nt: TGTGCCAGCAGCTTAACGGGGAGACAGGGGAACACCGGGGAGCTGTTTTTT